This T cell receptor beta chain was identified in a study of regulatory T cells in long-lasting Graves disease (dated by TCRdb to the early 2020s). Background on the whole study: Persistent Graves' disease was defined as persistently positive TSH receptor autoantibodies together with antithyroid drug treatment for over 5 years. Peripheral blood TCR sequencing and RNA sequencing compared persistent Graves' disease patients with newly diagnosed Graves' disease patients. The study was conducted in China and was registered as a clinical trial. TCR sequencing covered some 13 persistent and approximately 20 newly diagnosed Graves' disease patients, approximately 33 samples in total. Antithyroid drugs had been taken for approximately 9.7 years on average by persistent Graves' disease patients in the clinical cohort. What the authors observed across the whole study: Sequencing and analysis were restricted to the TCR beta chain. The small sample size was acknowledged by the authors as a limitation that may reduce accuracy. Persistent disease showed preferential use of TRBV28, TRBJ1-2 and TRBJ2-5, whereas newly diagnosed disease favored TRBV20-1 and TRBJ2-1. Persistent Graves' disease patients showed lower TCR Shannon entropy and fewer highly expanded clones than newly diagnosed patients, suggesting clonal expansion. Peripheral blood alone was examined, since thyroid tissue, which constituted the primary lesion, could not be accessed. Persistent patients shared more public clonotypes among themselves (over 2,500) than newly diagnosed patients did (about 900).

Libraries were built with multiplex PCR. For sequencing, an Illumina HiSeq 4000 was employed. iRepertoire HTBI primers and Arm-PCR amplification of CDR3 regions were used to construct TCR beta libraries. PCR products were gel purified before sequencing. From the authors' description of their analysis: Gene usage analysis of CDR3 amino acid clonotypes relied on the roughly 60 TRBV and about 15 TRBJ segments identified across samples. COPE and FqMerger were used to merge filtered high-quality paired reads into contigs. BLAST was used to align contigs to the IMGT TRBV, TRBD and TRBJ reference genes, and CDR3 was defined following IMGT. Clonotypes above 0.1% frequency were classified as highly expanded clones. Shannon entropy served as the measure of repertoire diversity, while the Gini coefficient captured V-J evenness. Public clonotypes were defined as clonotypes shared by more than one individual. Clones were called with MiXCR by TCRdb after fastp trimmed the public reads at Q25, and only in-frame beta chains were retained. Under each unique CDR3 protein, matching rows form one entry showing the most common genes and DNA. The V and J calls were determined by TCRdb, not by the authors. The sample includes about 290,000 distinct CDR3 sequences, with around 23% observed a single time. The ten largest clones capture around three fifths of the sample.

This clonotype was counted a few times. No cognate antigen has been identified for it. No base-level quality is on record; no much larger clone is a single base apart. The CDR3 numbers 14 residues from cysteine through phenylalanine. Of all the DNA, just the CDR3 is kept, 42 bases in frame from base 1. CDR1 is given as MNHNS and CDR2 as SASEGT, both from the germline V gene. Trimming removed 6 bases from V and 7 bases from J; the gene matches leave 7 bases unexplained. The sample's time point label is to be understood as: persistent/refractory GD, antithyroid drugs over 5 years with positive TRAb. For both TCR sequencing and RNA sequencing, RNA was extracted from PBMCs in TRIzol. The diagnosis of Graves' disease was made according to American Thyroid Association guidelines. The patients came from an endocrinology department in Xi'an, China. From each patient, 7.5 to 10 milliliters of peripheral blood was collected into an EDTA anticoagulant tube. Ficoll Paque Plus density gradient separation was used to isolate PBMCs, and no further T cell sorting was done. An Agilent 2100 Bioanalyzer and agarose gel were used to check RNA quality, while a NanoDrop 2000 measured RNA concentration.

The chain joins TRBV6-1 to TRBJ1-5; 9 central nucleotides agree with TRBD1. The clonotype originates from a female donor with Graves disease. Source: peripheral blood mononuclear cells (PBMCs), taken when the disease was refractory, from a patient treated with antithyroid drugs. In nucleotides, the sequence is TGTGCCAGCAGGCCCGGACAGGGGATCCAGCCCCAGCATTTT. This gives the protein CASRPGQGIQPQHF.